The 30 T cell receptor beta chains below come from one sample, sequenced in a study of T cells in Graves' hyperthyroidism and ophthalmopathy. Amplification targeted TCR beta CDR3 regions from RNA transcripts. The HTBI set primed first-round TCR CDR3 RT-PCR. Each CDR3 protein gets one entry after TCRdb re-called the multiplex PCR reads with MiXCR. The sample records 200,000 to 250,000 distinct CDR3 sequences, around a sixth being singletons. The sample was blood. These receptors were collected from a woman between 45 and 60 years old with Graves' hyperthyroidism.

This rearrangement joins TRBV5-1 to TRBJ1-2; 9 bases align to TRBD1. CDR3 length: 14 residues. Losses at the gene ends were 0 bases for V and 5 bases for J; bases not matched to a gene: 2. Germline V gene lookup returns CDR1 SGHRS and CDR2 YFSETQ. The CDR3 region is CASSLGGTGYGYTF. As DNA, the CDR3 is TGCGCCAGCAGCTTGGGTGGGACAGGGTATGGCTACACCTTC.

This clonotype appeared a few times. The DNA for the CDR3 is TGTGCCAGCAGCTTAAGGGCCCTCCCCGGGGATGAAGGCTACACCTTC. Its protein product is CASSLRALPGDEGYTF. The chain is built from TRBV7-9 and TRBJ1-2, with D unclear. CDR3 length: 16 residues. The V gene's germline CDR1 is SEHNR and CDR2 FQNEAQ (reference sequence). Trimming took off 2 bases at V and 8 bases at J, with 21 bases between the two ends.

Concerning this clonotype itself: This could be a read error, since a much larger clone is one nucleotide away. This is likely a read error, given that the CDR3 carries no conserved phenylalanine or tryptophan at its end. The rearrangement links TRBV7-2 to TRBJ2-7; 10 bases are shared with TRBD1. The J segment lost 4 bases and the V segment lost 2 bases, leaving 5 bases of the junction unmatched. The CDR3 is 15 amino acids. CDR1 and CDR2 from the germline V gene are SGHTA and FQGNSA. CDR3 sequence (DNA): TGTGCCAGCAGCTTAAGGACAGGGGGGTCATACGAGCAGTACTCC. Translation gives CASSLRTGGSYEQYS.

This clonotype was recorded at least ten times. The chain links TRBV18 to TRBJ2-5; D is possibly TRBD1 (6 bases). The V gene's germline CDR1 is KGHSH and CDR2 LQKENI. Between the trimmed V and J ends, which lost 0 bases and 2 bases, there was a span of 13 bases. The CDR3 contains 16 residues. The CDR3 here is CASSPPGHLVQETQYF. The DNA of the CDR3 is TGTGCCAGCTCACCACCGGGACACCTCGTTCAAGAGACCCAGTACTTC.

On this clonotype itself: Sequence at one end of the junction differs from germline and may be a read error. The chain combines TRBV6-8 with TRBJ2-7; 8 bases agree with TRBD1. The J call is uncertain, as TRBJ2-1 better fits the DNA end. Germline V gene lookup returns CDR1 MNHGY and CDR2 SAAAGT. This CDR3 spans 14 amino acids. CDR3 loop: CASSRDRSSYEQFF. In DNA, the CDR3 is TGCGCCAGCAGCCGGGACAGGTCCTCCTACGAGCAGTTCTTC.

This clonotype was recorded a few times. The V gene is TRBV30, the J gene TRBJ1-1; D is unresolved. V lost 4 bases to trimming and J lost 11 bases, with 11 bases between them. The CDR3 runs 10 residues. The germline V gene encodes CDR1 GTSNPN and CDR2 SVGIG (reference sequence). CDR3 residues: CAWINPRAFF. As DNA, the CDR3 is TGTGCCTGGATCAACCCGAGGGCTTTCTTT.

The CDR3: CSVGRGTSGSGNEQYF. CDR3 nucleotide sequence: TGCAGCGTTGGGAGGGGGACTAGCGGGAGTGGGAACGAGCAGTACTTC. The chain combines TRBV29-1 with TRBJ2-7, with 14 bases identical to TRBD2. V shed 4 bases, J shed 5 bases, and the junction held 10 bases outside the gene matches. Germline V lookup: CDR1 SQVTM, CDR2 ANQGSEA. The CDR3 is 16 amino acids.

In this sample, this clonotype turned up many times. The V call is TRBV28, the J call TRBJ1-2, with D unclear. The CDR3 spans 13 residues. CDR1 and CDR2 from the germline V gene are MDHEN and SYDVKM. V lost 9 bases, J lost 0 bases, and 11 bases lay in between. The CDR3 here is CASVGVANYGYTF. CDR3 in DNA: TGTGCCAGTGTTGGTGTAGCTAACTATGGCTACACCTTC.

This chain connects TRBV6-1 to TRBJ1-2; TRBD1 agrees at 7 bases. The CDR3 is 17 residues long. The germline V gene encodes CDR1 MNHNS and CDR2 SASEGT. V gave up 6 bases and J gave up 1 base; unmatched junction bases: 14. CDR3 sequence: CASRSPGQVDYNYGYTF. The CDR3 DNA is TGTGCCAGCAGGTCACCAGGACAGGTCGACTATAACTATGGCTACACCTTC.

The chain combines TRBV24-1 with TRBJ2-3; 11 bases align to TRBD2. This CDR3 is built from 22 residues. Per germline, CDR1 KGHDR and CDR2 SFDVKD. V lost 0 bases to trimming and J lost 2 bases; unmatched junction nucleotides: 18. In nucleotides, the CDR3 is TGTGCCACCAGTGATTTGGTCTCCTCTAGCGGGAGGAACCACTATAACACAGATACGCAGTATTTT. This sequence encodes CATSDLVSSSGRNHYNTDTQYF.

In this sample, this clonotype turned up many times. CDR3 protein: CASSSGPRSQPQHF. In nucleotides, the CDR3 is TGTGCCAGCAGTTCGGGCCCTAGGTCGCAGCCCCAGCATTTT. V and J are TRBV28 and TRBJ1-5, with D hard to call. The CDR3 loop spans 14 amino acids. Germline CDR1 and CDR2: MDHEN and SYDVKM. Trimming stripped 4 bases from V and 7 bases from J, with 14 bases between.

This clonotype was recorded a few times. This chain joins TRBV27 and TRBJ2-7; perhaps TRBD2 as D (5 bases). CDR1 is MNHEY and CDR2 is SMNVEV in the germline V gene (reference sequence). Deletions cut 5 bases from V and 5 bases from J, with 16 bases between. This CDR3 is 14 amino acids long. CDR3 loop: CASSKKSGTNEQYF. The CDR3 bases are TGTGCCAGCAGTAAAAAAAGCGGCACTAACGAGCAGTACTTC.

V and J are TRBV14 and TRBJ2-2, with 9 bases fitting TRBD2. Per germline, CDR1 SGHDN and CDR2 FVKESK. The CDR3 has 15 residues. The V and J ends lost 4 bases and 4 bases, in that order; junction bases with no gene match: 4. This CDR3 is CASSPTSGATGELFF. CDR3 sequence (DNA): TGTGCCAGCAGCCCGACTAGCGGAGCCACCGGGGAGCTGTTTTTT.

V usage is TRBV5-5 and J usage is TRBJ2-5; 11 bases map to TRBD1. V shed 0 bases and J 4 bases; nucleotides not matched to a gene: 5. This CDR3 is 16 amino acids long. In germline, CDR1 is SGHKS, CDR2 YYEKEE (reference sequence). The DNA of the CDR3 is TGTGCCAGCAGCTTGGGGACAGGGGGCCACGGAGAGACCCAGTACTTC. Protein sequence: CASSLGTGGHGETQYF. Together with reference TRBV5-5 and TRBJ2-5, the CDR3 gives the full variable domain: DAGVTQSPTHLIKTRGQQVTLRCSPISGHKSVSWYQQVLGQGPQFIFQYYEKEERGRGNFPDRFSARQFPNYSSELNVNALLLGDSALYLCASSLGTGGHGETQYFGPGTRLLVL.

This clonotype showed up many times. J is TRBJ2-6 and V is TRBV7-2, with a weak D call TRBD1 (6 bases). Germline values: CDR1 SGHTA, CDR2 FQGNSA. V was clipped by 5 bases and J by 0 bases, with 20 bases between them. The CDR3 consists of 19 residues. The CDR3 region is CASSPYLTGTTSGANVLTF. The CDR3 DNA is TGTGCCAGCAGCCCCTATCTTACAGGGACCACCTCTGGGGCCAACGTCCTGACTTTC.

The V call is TRBV4-1, the J call TRBJ2-7; the D is unclear. Germline CDR1 reads MGHRA; CDR2 reads YSYEKL. Trimming removed 4 bases from V and 4 bases from J, with 17 bases in between. This CDR3 is 15 amino acids long. CDR3 amino acids: CASSRPGGNVYEQYF. The CDR3 bases are TGCGCCAGCAGCCGCCCTGGCGGCAACGTTTACGAGCAGTACTTC.

This clonotype was seen at least ten times. The chain links TRBV12-3 or TRBV12-4 to TRBJ1-1, with TRBD1 as a possible D gene (5 bases). Deletions cut 6 bases from V and 5 bases from J, with 19 bases between. This CDR3 has 15 amino acids. The CDR3 protein is CASSPNWGQVTEAFF. CDR3 coding DNA: TGTGCCAGCAGCCCGAACTGGGGCCAAGTGACTGAAGCTTTCTTT.

This clonotype has ten or more counts. The chain carries TRBV10-3 and TRBJ2-3, with 7 bases identical to TRBD2. The CDR3 consists of 14 residues. Trimming cost V 8 bases and J 2 bases; bases outside gene matches: 7. CDR1 is ENHRY, CDR2 SYGVKD, per germline. The CDR3 reads CAIARAGDTDTQYF. As DNA, the CDR3 is TGTGCCATCGCCCGGGCGGGGGACACAGATACGCAGTATTTT.

The table lists this clonotype with many counts. The CDR3 bases are TGCAGTGCTAGTATGGACAGCGTTTATAATCAGCCCCAGCATTTT. As protein: CSASMDSVYNQPQHF. V and J are TRBV20-1 and TRBJ1-5, with D possibly TRBD1 on 6 matching bases. CDR3 size: 15 residues. In germline, CDR1 is DFQATT, CDR2 SNEGSKA (reference sequence). V was shortened by 3 bases and J by 4 bases, with 16 bases between the two germline ends.

The V gene is TRBV24-1, the J gene TRBJ2-1; 12 nucleotides align to TRBD2. Germline loops: CDR1 KGHDR, CDR2 SFDVKD. This CDR3 is built from 16 residues. V lost 4 bases and J lost 4; bases outside the gene matches: 4. The CDR3 reads CATSEPTSGSYNEQFF. Here the CDR3 DNA reads TGTGCCACCAGTGAACCGACTAGCGGGAGTTACAATGAGCAGTTCTTC.

This clonotype was seen ten or more times. The chain joins TRBV9 to TRBJ2-1, with 7 bases that match TRBD1. With 4 bases clipped from V and 9 bases from J, the junction kept 16 bases outside the gene matches. The CDR3 covers 16 residues. The V gene's germline CDR1 is SGDLS and CDR2 YYNGEE. The CDR3 coding sequence is TGTGCCAGCAGCCTAAGGGGGTGGGGGACAGTCCTTGAGCAGTTCTTC. This translates into CASSLRGWGTVLEQFF.

In regard to this clonotype: It may be a read error: a sequence one base away is much more abundant. The rearrangement uses TRBV30 and TRBJ2-1; TRBD2 aligns across 12 bases. Germline CDR1 reads GTSNPN; CDR2 reads SVGIG (reference sequence). With 0 bases clipped from V and 12 bases from J, the junction kept 9 bases outside the gene matches. This CDR3 has 15 residues. CDR3 DNA: TGTGCCTGGAGTGTCCAACTAGCGGGAGGCAGTGGGCAGTTCTTC. It encodes CAWSVQLAGGSGQFF.

This clonotype has a count of ten or more. The gene calls are TRBV27 and TRBJ1-2; D is uncertain. The CDR3 loop spans 14 amino acids. V dropped 6 bases and J dropped 1 base, with 12 bases sitting between them. Germline loops: CDR1 MNHEY, CDR2 SMNVEV (reference sequence). DNA of the CDR3: TGTGCCAGCAGGGTCACCGCGAATAACTATGGCTACACCTTC. Protein sequence: CASRVTANNYGYTF.

The chain joins TRBV12-5 to TRBJ2-7; 9 nucleotides line up with TRBD1. The V and J ends lost 6 bases and 6 bases, in that order; junction bases with no gene match: 15. From germline, CDR1 is LGHNT and CDR2 FRNRAP. There are 16 residues in the CDR3. The CDR3 here is CASGPGQGPNLLEQYF. The DNA for the CDR3 is TGTGCTAGTGGGCCGGGACAGGGCCCAAACCTCCTCGAGCAGTACTTC. Complete variable domain (other parts from reference TRBV12-5 and TRBJ2-7): DARVTQTPRHKVTEMGQEVTMRCQPILGHNTVFWYRQTMMQGLELLAYFRNRAPLDDSGMPKDRFSAEMPDATLATLKIQPSEPRDSAVYFCASGPGQGPNLLEQYFGPGTRLTVT.

Only a few counts were recorded for this clonotype. V and J are TRBV6-1 and TRBJ2-1; 9 bases are shared with TRBD2. Germline values: CDR1 MNHNS, CDR2 SASEGT. CDR3 size: 16 residues. V trimming: 5 bases; J trimming: 6 bases; junction bases outside the gene matches: 11. CDR3 region: CASSPLPGTSTNEQFF. CDR3 nucleotide sequence: TGTGCCAGCAGTCCGCTCCCCGGGACTAGCACCAATGAGCAGTTCTTC.

This clonotype was detected many times. This chain joins TRBV6-1 and TRBJ1-5; a possible D gene is TRBD1 (6 bases). Germline loops: CDR1 MNHNS, CDR2 SASEGT. The germline V and J ends were trimmed by 8 bases and 2 bases, with 13 bases remaining between them. There are 14 residues in the CDR3. The CDR3 is CASSLRGGNQPQHF. Here the CDR3 DNA reads TGTGCCAGCTCCTTAAGGGGGGGCAATCAGCCCCAGCATTTT.

This clonotype was recorded at least ten times. The chain carries TRBV7-9 and TRBJ2-3; 10 bases are shared with TRBD2. V lost 6 bases, J lost 3 bases, and 9 bases stayed unmatched. Per the germline V gene, CDR1 is SEHNR and CDR2 is FQNEAQ (reference sequence). CDR3 length: 16 amino acids. CDR3 sequence reads: CASRSLAGAWTDTQYF. CDR3 sequence (DNA): TGTGCCAGCAGATCCCTAGCGGGAGCTTGGACAGATACGCAGTATTTT. Full variable domain (rest looked up from reference TRBV7-9 and TRBJ2-3): DTGVSQNPRHKITKRGQNVTFRCDPISEHNRLYWYRQTLGQGPEFLTYFQNEAQLEKSRLLSDRFSAERPKGSFSTLEIQRTEQGDSAMYLCASRSLAGAWTDTQYFGPGTRLTVL.

This clonotype has a count of ten or more. The chain carries TRBV6-1 and TRBJ2-1; TRBD2 matches at 13 bases. The CDR3 length is 15 residues. Trimming removed 5 bases from V and 8 bases from J; junction bases left unmatched: 6. CDR1 MNHNS and CDR2 SASEGT come from the germline V gene. The CDR3 DNA reads as TGTGCCAGCAGTTCTCCGGGACTAGCGGGATATGAGCAGTTCTTC. Amino acids: CASSSPGLAGYEQFF.

This clonotype was recorded a few times. The chain is built from TRBV5-1 and TRBJ1-1; weak D call: TRBD1 (6 bases). V was clipped by 0 bases and J by 5 bases, with 14 bases between them. The CDR3 has 15 residues. CDR1 and CDR2 from the germline V gene are SGHRS and YFSETQ. The CDR3 DNA is TGCGCCAGCAGCTTGGACACCCCAGGGGTTACTGAAGCTTTCTTT. Its translation: CASSLDTPGVTEAFF. The full variable domain, its missing parts supplied by reference TRBV5-1 and TRBJ1-1, is KAGVTQTPRYLIKTRGQQVTLSCSPISGHRSVSWYQQTPGQGLQFLFEYFSETQRNKGNFPGRFSGRQFSNSRSEMNVSTLELGDSALYLCASSLDTPGVTEAFFGQGTRLTVV.

This clonotype came up many times. V gene TRBV27 combines with J gene TRBJ2-1, with D hard to call. The CDR3 has 17 residues. Germline V gene lookup returns CDR1 MNHEY and CDR2 SMNVEV (reference sequence). The ends were cut back, 2 bases at V and 0 bases at J, with 14 bases in the middle. The CDR3, as DNA: TGTGCCAGCAGTTTAAAATCAGGACCTCGCTCCTACAATGAGCAGTTCTTC. Its protein product is CASSLKSGPRSYNEQFF.